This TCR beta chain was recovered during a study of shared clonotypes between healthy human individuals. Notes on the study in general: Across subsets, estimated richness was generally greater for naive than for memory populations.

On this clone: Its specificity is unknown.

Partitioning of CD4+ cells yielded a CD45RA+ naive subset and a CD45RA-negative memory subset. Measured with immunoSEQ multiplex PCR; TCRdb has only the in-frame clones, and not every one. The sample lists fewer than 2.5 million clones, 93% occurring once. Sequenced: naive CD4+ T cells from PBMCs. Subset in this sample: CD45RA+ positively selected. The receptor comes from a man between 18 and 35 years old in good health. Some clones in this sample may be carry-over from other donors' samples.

The CDR3: CASRQVQGGSAFF. As DNA, the CDR3 is TGTGCCAGCCGCCAAGTCCAAGGCGGCTCGGCTTTCTTT. This chain uses TRBV6-6 with TRBJ1-1, with no clear D. Germline V gene sequence: CDR1 MNHNY, CDR2 SVGAGI (reference sequence). The CDR3 consists of 13 residues. V was trimmed by 8 bases and J by 11 bases, leaving 21 bases between them.